Listed here are 22 T cell receptor beta chains from one sample, sequenced in a study of blood T cell repertoires in COVID-19 (TCRdb year 2020). Library creation used the immunoSEQ multiplex PCR assay. Imported from immuneACCESS, the table was reduced by TCRdb to in-frame sequences with V and J called. These copies leave out some clones; in studies compared against another copy, an unresolved V gene accounts for under half, and the cause of the remainder is not known. The sample table lists over 75,000 clones, approximately 78% of them with a count of one. Of the sample, more than 1% falls within the top ten clones. The sequenced material came from peripheral blood. Source of these receptors: a woman older than 75 with acute or convalescent COVID-19.

This clone was counted once. V is TRBV6-5 and J is TRBJ1-5, with D hard to call. This CDR3 comprises 14 residues. The ends were cut back, 6 bases at V and 1 base at J, with 10 bases in the middle. Germline-derived CDR1 and CDR2 are MNHEY and SVGAGI. The CDR3 DNA reads TGTGCCAGCAGAACCAGACAAAGCAATCAGCCCCAGCATTTT. As protein: CASRTRQSNQPQHF.

The CDR3, as DNA: TGTGCCAGCAGCTTACTAGCGAACACCGGGGAGCTGTTTTTT. It is translated as CASSLLANTGELFF. The chain recombines TRBV5-6 with TRBJ2-2; TRBD2 is a possible D gene (5 bases). V was cut by 2 bases and J by 0 bases, with 5 bases left in between. Germline CDR1 is SGHDT and CDR2 is YYEEEE. This CDR3 spans 14 amino acids.

The chain uses TRBV18 and TRBJ2-4, with 8 positions matching TRBD2. Germline trimming cut 2 bases from V and 7 bases from J; bases unmatched to any gene: 10. From germline, CDR1 is KGHSH and CDR2 LQKENI. The CDR3 runs 16 residues. The CDR3 reads CASSPSGGLDSNIQYF. The DNA of the CDR3 is TGTGCCAGCTCACCATCGGGGGGACTAGATTCGAACATTCAGTACTTC. Based on the CDR3 plus reference TRBV18 and TRBJ2-4, the full variable domain is NAGVMQNPRHLVRRRGQEARLRCSPMKGHSHVYWYRQLPEEGLKFMVYLQKENIIDESGMPKERFSAEFPKEGPSILRIQQVVRGDSAAYFCASSPSGGLDSNIQYFGAGTRLSVL.

This rearrangement joins TRBV7-2 to TRBJ2-7; 14 bases match TRBD2. Trimming took 0 bases from V and 5 from J; bases not matched to a gene: 0. Per the germline V gene, CDR1 is SGHTA and CDR2 is FQGNSA. The CDR3 is made up of 15 amino acids. DNA for the CDR3: TGTGCCAGCAGCTTAGCGGGACTAGCGGGAGACGAGCAGTACTTC. This gives the protein CASSLAGLAGDEQYF. Variable domain in full (rest from reference TRBV7-2 and TRBJ2-7): GAGVSQSPSNKVTEKGKDVELRCDPISGHTALYWYRQSLGQGLEFLIYFQGNSAPDKSGLPSDRFSAERTGGSVSTLTIQRTQQEDSAVYLCASSLAGLAGDEQYFGPGTRLTVT.

The J gene is TRBJ2-3, the V gene TRBV5-1; 7 bases align to TRBD2. V was clipped by 4 bases and J by 3 bases; unmatched bases: 5. Germline CDR1 and CDR2: SGHRS and YFSETQ. The CDR3 loop spans 14 amino acids. DNA for the CDR3: TGCGCCAGCAGCACTGGACTAGTGACAGATACGCAGTATTTT. Translation: CASSTGLVTDTQYF.

This clone is a singleton in its sample. The chain has TRBV19 and TRBJ2-3; 7 bases are a match to TRBD2. Trimming at V came to 7 bases and at J to 1 base, leaving 5 bases not matched to a gene. Germline V gene data show CDR1 as LNHDA and CDR2 as SQIVND (reference sequence). This CDR3 is 14 amino acids long. CDR3 residues: CASTGGWGTDTQYF. Written as DNA, the CDR3 is TGTGCCAGTACGGGGGGTTGGGGCACAGATACGCAGTATTTT.

This chain uses TRBV3-1 (or the pseudogene TRBV3-2) with TRBJ1-4; weak D call: TRBD1 (5 bases). CDR1 is LGHDT and CDR2 is YNNKEL in the germline V gene (reference sequence). This CDR3 comprises 15 residues. V was clipped by 4 bases and J by 3 bases, with 12 bases between them. In DNA form, the CDR3 reads TGTGCCAGCAGCCCCTTCAGGGAACCTAATGAAAAACTGTTTTTT. Translating it yields CASSPFREPNEKLFF.

V is TRBV6-5 and J is TRBJ2-5, with TRBD1 matching over 9 bases. The V segment lost 4 bases and the J segment 4 bases; nucleotides outside the gene matches: 4. This CDR3 comprises 14 residues. Germline V gene sequence: CDR1 MNHEY, CDR2 SVGAGI. This CDR3 is CASSSDRGRETQYF. The CDR3 DNA reads as TGTGCCAGCAGTTCCGACAGGGGGAGAGAGACCCAGTACTTC.

This clone appeared a few times. The rearrangement links TRBV5-4 to TRBJ2-2, with 7 bases matching TRBD2. The V gene's germline CDR1 is SGHNT and CDR2 YYREEE (reference sequence). J lost 7 bases, V lost 0 bases, and 9 bases had no gene match. CDR3 length: 16 residues. CDR3 sequence (DNA): TGTGCCAGCAGCTTGGGAGGGCTAGCGGAGAACGGGGAGCTGTTTTTT. It specifies CASSLGGLAENGELFF.

The rearrangement joins TRBV6-5 to TRBJ2-7; 9 bases align to TRBD1. Per the germline V gene, CDR1 is MNHEY and CDR2 is SVGAGI. V lost 5 bases and J lost 5; bases outside the gene matches: 10. The CDR3 is 15 amino acids. CDR3 region: CASSTSGTGFDEQYF. The CDR3 DNA follows: TGTGCCAGCAGTACTTCCGGGACAGGGTTCGACGAGCAGTACTTC.

This clone occurred once. The rearrangement joins TRBV9 to TRBJ2-2; TRBD1 might be the D (6 bases). Germline values: CDR1 SGDLS, CDR2 YYNGEE. Trimming pared 0 bases from V and 4 bases from J, leaving 13 bases between. This CDR3 is 16 amino acids long. The CDR3 DNA sequence: TGTGCCAGCAGCGTAGGGTGGGGGCGGACCACCGGGGAGCTGTTTTTT. This encodes CASSVGWGRTTGELFF.

The rearrangement links TRBV5-6 to TRBJ1-5, with D hard to call. Germline V CDR1 and CDR2: SGHDT, YYEEEE. CDR3 length: 13 residues. The germline V and J ends were trimmed by 0 bases and 9 bases, with 10 bases remaining between them. CDR3 sequence: CASSLDGSGPQHF. CDR3 sequence (DNA): TGTGCCAGCAGCTTGGACGGTAGCGGGCCCCAGCATTTT.

The V gene is TRBV6-5, the J gene TRBJ1-2; D is unclear. CDR1 and CDR2 (germline): MNHEY, SVGAGI. The length of the CDR3 is 13 residues. Trimming took off 0 bases at V and 6 bases at J, with 8 bases between the two ends. In DNA form, the CDR3 reads TGTGCCAGCAGTTACTCTGGGCTCAATGGCTACACCTTC. This sequence encodes CASSYSGLNGYTF.

The V and J genes are TRBV28 and TRBJ1-2, with TRBD1 as a possible D gene (6 bases). The V end was cut by 4 bases, the J end by 4 bases, with 19 bases between. The CDR3 consists of 16 residues. The germline V gene encodes CDR1 MDHEN and CDR2 SYDVKM. The CDR3 nucleotides read TGTGCCAGCAGTTCCCCGATTGGCGCAGGGGCCTATGGCTACACCTTC. Residues: CASSSPIGAGAYGYTF.

This clone was counted between two and nine times. The chain recombines TRBV5-6 with TRBJ2-7, with D possibly TRBD2 on 7 matching bases. CDR1 and CDR2 from the germline V gene are SGHDT and YYEEEE. The CDR3 length is 17 residues. V shed 0 bases and J shed 3 bases, with 19 bases lying between them. The CDR3 loop is CASSLAWGGPTYYEQYF. The CDR3 nucleotides read TGTGCCAGCAGCTTGGCCTGGGGGGGCCCCACCTACTACGAGCAGTACTTC.

This chain uses TRBV10-3 with TRBJ2-2; a possible D gene is TRBD1 (6 bases). The CDR3 runs 15 residues. CDR1 and CDR2 (germline): ENHRY, SYGVKD. The germline V and J ends were trimmed by 3 bases and 7 bases, with 15 bases remaining between them. This chain's CDR3 is CAISERGQGSGELFF. The CDR3 DNA reads TGTGCCATCAGTGAAAGGGGTCAGGGGAGCGGGGAGCTGTTTTTT.

This chain connects TRBV5-6 to TRBJ2-7; TRBD2 agrees at 7 bases. The germline V gene encodes CDR1 SGHDT and CDR2 YYEEEE. The CDR3 consists of 15 residues. Unmatched junction bases numbered 13, after V lost 7 bases and J lost 3 bases. The CDR3 region is CASFSGGRGSYEQYF. The DNA of the CDR3 is TGTGCCAGCTTTTCAGGCGGGAGAGGGAGCTACGAGCAGTACTTC.

J is TRBJ2-5 and V is TRBV25-1; 12 bases are a match to TRBD2. The CDR3 totals 17 residues. The V gene end was trimmed by 4 bases and the J gene end by 1 base; junction bases not matched to a gene: 7. Germline loops: CDR1 MGHDK, CDR2 SYGVNS. In DNA form, the CDR3 reads TGTGCCAGCAGTGCCTTCCTAGCGGGAGGGAGCCAAGAGACCCAGTACTTC. Its translation is CASSAFLAGGSQETQYF.

The chain links TRBV9 to TRBJ1-6, with D tentatively TRBD1 (6 bases). The V and J ends lost 4 bases and 1 base respectively, with 12 bases between them. CDR1 SGDLS and CDR2 YYNGEE come from the germline V gene. This CDR3 spans 16 amino acids. DNA of the CDR3: TGTGCCAGCAGCCCAGAGGGGGGGTCCTATAATTCACCCCTCCACTTT. Amino acid sequence: CASSPEGGSYNSPLHF.

The chain has TRBV5-1 and TRBJ2-7, with TRBD1 matching over 10 bases. Unmatched junction bases numbered 7, after V lost 0 bases and J lost 10 bases. CDR1 SGHRS and CDR2 YFSETQ come from the germline V gene. The CDR3 runs 14 residues. The DNA for the CDR3 is TGCGCCAGCAGCTTGGCCTCGACAGGGGGCGAACAGTACTTC. Protein product: CASSLASTGGEQYF.

The rearrangement uses TRBV14 and TRBJ2-1; 7 bases align to TRBD2. The trim removed 5 bases at V and 3 bases at J, leaving 7 bases unmatched. There are 15 residues in the CDR3. Germline V lookup: CDR1 SGHDN, CDR2 FVKESK. CDR3 sequence (DNA): TGTGCCAGCAGCGCTCCCGGGACTAACTACAATGAGCAGTTCTTC. This codes for CASSAPGTNYNEQFF.

This chain joins TRBV5-6 and TRBJ2-5; TRBD2 aligns across 12 bases. The J segment lost 9 bases and the V segment lost 2 bases, leaving 8 bases of the junction unmatched. The CDR3 totals 15 residues. The germline V gene has CDR1 SGHDT and CDR2 YYEEEE. The CDR3 DNA is TGTGCCAGCAGCTTTCGGACTAGCGGGGCAGGGGCCCAGTACTTC. This gives the protein CASSFRTSGAGAQYF.